The present TCR beta chain was sequenced within a study of T cells expressing NK-cell markers. Study in general: Seropositivity for HCMV was found in most of the eight sequenced donors, with one seronegative. Study conclusions and caveats: Among four donors, these clonotypes also ranked first in the CD3+CD56-NKG2C+ fraction.

This CDR3 spans 16 amino acids. The germline CDR1 and CDR2 sequences are MGHRA and YSYEKL. A note on this clonotype: Its antigen is not known.

TCRdb re-called the 5' RACE reads; one entry per CDR3 protein, DNA not given. The sample includes approximately 440,000 distinct CDR3 sequences. Source material: blood T cells: a sorted CD56 or NKG2C T cell subset, CD4+ or CD8+ T cells, or bulk PBMC T cells (not recorded which). This clonotype was sampled from a woman aged 50 to 60 in good health. The V call is TRBV4-1, the J call TRBJ2-7; the D call of TRBD1 rests on TCRdb alone, since no DNA is present to check it. CDR3 amino acids: CASSHPGQGAIHEQYF.